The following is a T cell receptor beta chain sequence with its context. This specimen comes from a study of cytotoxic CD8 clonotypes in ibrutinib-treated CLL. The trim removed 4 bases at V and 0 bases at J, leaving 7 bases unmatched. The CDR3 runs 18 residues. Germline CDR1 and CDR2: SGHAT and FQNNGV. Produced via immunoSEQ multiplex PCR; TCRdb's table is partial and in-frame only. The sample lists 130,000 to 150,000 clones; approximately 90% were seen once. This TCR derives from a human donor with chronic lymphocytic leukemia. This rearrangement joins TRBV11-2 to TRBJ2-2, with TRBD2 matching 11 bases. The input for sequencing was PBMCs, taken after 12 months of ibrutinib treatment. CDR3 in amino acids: CASSSLLAGAANTGELFF. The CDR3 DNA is TGTGCCAGCAGCTCGCTACTAGCGGGAGCTGCGAACACCGGGGAGCTGTTTTTT.